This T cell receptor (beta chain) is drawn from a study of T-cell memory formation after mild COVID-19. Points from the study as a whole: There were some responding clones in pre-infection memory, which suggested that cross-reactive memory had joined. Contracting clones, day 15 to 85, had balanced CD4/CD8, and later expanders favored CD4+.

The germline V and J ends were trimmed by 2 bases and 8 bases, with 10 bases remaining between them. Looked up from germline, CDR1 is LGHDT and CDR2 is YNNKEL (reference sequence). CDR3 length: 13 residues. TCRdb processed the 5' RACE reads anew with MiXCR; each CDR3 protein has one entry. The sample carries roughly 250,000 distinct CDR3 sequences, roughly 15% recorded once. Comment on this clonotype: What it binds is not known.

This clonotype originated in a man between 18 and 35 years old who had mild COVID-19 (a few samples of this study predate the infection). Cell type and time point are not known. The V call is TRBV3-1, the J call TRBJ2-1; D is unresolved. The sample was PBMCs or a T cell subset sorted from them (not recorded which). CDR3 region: CASSQRLQDEQFF. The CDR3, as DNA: TGTGCCAGCAGCCAACGACTCCAGGATGAGCAGTTCTTC.